Each of the 27 T cell receptor beta chains below was sequenced from the same sample in a study of blood T cell repertoires in COVID-19. Method: immunoSEQ multiplex PCR; TCRdb's copy keeps in-frame clones and lacks some. The top ten clones hold roughly 2.8% of a sample with about 300,000 clones, 85% to 90% of them seen once. Sequencing was performed on PBMCs or T cells enriched from blood (not recorded which). The receptors were sampled from a woman between 45 and 60 years old who had been exposed to COVID-19.

This clone appeared once. The rearrangement uses TRBV27 and TRBJ1-5; maybe TRBD1 (5 bases). The CDR3 covers 13 residues. V lost 6 bases to trimming and J lost 2 bases, with 8 bases between them. Germline lookup yields CDR1 MNHEY and CDR2 SMNVEV (reference sequence). In DNA, the CDR3 is TGTGCCAGCAGAGGGGTTGGCAATCAGCCCCAGCATTTT. Its translation: CASRGVGNQPQHF.

The rearrangement joins TRBV7-9 to TRBJ1-2; a possible D gene is TRBD1 (6 bases). The CDR3 has 12 amino acids. Trimming cost V 5 bases and J 6 bases, with 10 bases left between them. CDR1 is SEHNR and CDR2 is FQNEAQ in the germline V gene (reference sequence). CDR3 DNA: TGTGCCAGCAGCCCACAGGGTAATGGCTACACCTTC. Translating gives CASSPQGNGYTF.

The chain links TRBV2 to TRBJ2-5, with 9 nucleotides matching TRBD1. Germline V gene sequence: CDR1 SNHLY, CDR2 FYNNEI. V shed 6 bases and J 7 bases; nucleotides not matched to a gene: 12. The CDR3 sequence is 15 residues long. CDR3 protein: CASSGIGQGLGTQYF. The CDR3 coding sequence is TGTGCCAGCAGCGGGATAGGACAGGGGTTGGGGACCCAGTACTTC.

The gene calls are TRBV3-1 (or the pseudogene TRBV3-2) and TRBJ1-1; D is uncertain. Germline-derived CDR1 and CDR2 are LGHDT and YNNKEL (reference sequence). The CDR3 consists of 14 residues. V lost 1 base and J 0 bases, leaving 6 bases between the germline ends. The CDR3 spells CASSQAGMNTEAFF. CDR3 DNA sequence: TGTGCCAGCAGCCAAGCCGGGATGAACACTGAAGCTTTCTTT.

V and J are TRBV11-2 and TRBJ1-1; D not certain. Germline CDR1 is SGHAT and CDR2 is FQNNGV. V was trimmed by 0 bases and J by 4 bases, leaving 12 bases between them. The length of the CDR3 is 15 residues. The CDR3 DNA reads TGTGCCAGCAGCTTAGACCATGATCTCGGCACTGAAGCTTTCTTT. This encodes CASSLDHDLGTEAFF.

J is TRBJ2-6 and V is TRBV5-1; TRBD1 matches at 10 bases. J lost 4 bases, V lost 3 bases, and 7 bases had no gene match. There are 17 residues in the CDR3. Germline CDR1 and CDR2: SGHRS and YFSETQ. CDR3 DNA: TGCGCCAGCAGCTCCCCGGGACAGGGGACCGGGGCCAACGTCCTGACTTTC. This codes for CASSSPGQGTGANVLTF.

This clone was seen just once. The chain couples TRBV9 to TRBJ1-4, with 7 bases identical to TRBD1. Per the germline V gene, CDR1 is SGDLS and CDR2 is YYNGEE. V shed 3 bases and J 2 bases; nucleotides not matched to a gene: 4. The CDR3 spans 15 residues. The CDR3: CASSDSTGTNEKLFF. Here the CDR3 DNA reads TGTGCCAGCAGCGATTCGACAGGGACTAATGAAAAACTGTTTTTT. Based on the CDR3 plus reference TRBV9 and TRBJ1-4, the full variable domain is DSGVTQTPKHLITATGQRVTLRCSPRSGDLSVYWYQQSLDQGLQFLIQYYNGEERAKGNILERFSAQQFPDLHSELNLSSLELGDSALYFCASSDSTGTNEKLFFGSGTQLSVL.

This sequence joins TRBV4-2 and TRBJ1-6; D not certain. This CDR3 is built from 14 residues. Germline values: CDR1 LGHNA, CDR2 YNFKEQ. The germline V and J ends were trimmed by 0 bases and 7 bases, with 7 bases remaining between them. The chain's CDR3 is CASSQEERNSPLHF. CDR3 DNA: TGTGCCAGCAGCCAAGAGGAGCGAAATTCACCCCTCCACTTT.

The chain couples TRBV5-1 to TRBJ1-2, with D possibly TRBD1 on 6 matching bases. Per the germline V gene, CDR1 is SGHRS and CDR2 is YFSETQ. V was clipped by 4 bases and J by 4 bases, with 11 bases between them. This CDR3 has 13 residues. The CDR3: CASSRTDLYGYTF. CDR3 bases: TGCGCCAGCAGCAGGACAGATCTCTATGGCTACACCTTC.

This chain connects TRBV28 to TRBJ1-4, with 9 bases fitting TRBD1. CDR3 size: 14 residues. The germline V gene has CDR1 MDHEN and CDR2 SYDVKM. V lost 7 bases, J lost 7 bases, and 7 bases stayed unmatched. In DNA, the CDR3 is TGTGCCAGCAAACCGGGACAGGGACGTGAAAAACTGTTTTTT. Translating gives CASKPGQGREKLFF.

The chain combines TRBV4-1 with TRBJ2-7, with TRBD1 identical over 9 bases. With 1 base clipped from V and 4 bases from J, the junction kept 5 bases outside the gene matches. CDR3 length equals 15 residues. Germline CDR1 is MGHRA and CDR2 is YSYEKL. The CDR3 loop is CASSQVTGGSYEQYF. Written as DNA, the CDR3 is TGCGCCAGCAGCCAAGTTACAGGGGGCTCGTACGAGCAGTACTTC.

The chain carries TRBV28 and TRBJ2-3, with TRBD2 identical over 12 bases. CDR1 and CDR2 from the germline V gene are MDHEN and SYDVKM. The trim removed 4 bases at V and 7 bases at J, leaving 9 bases unmatched. This CDR3 has 16 amino acids. In DNA form, the CDR3 reads TGTGCCAGCAGTTCGGCCGGGACTAGCGGGTTGAATACGCAGTATTTT. This encodes CASSSAGTSGLNTQYF.

In this sample, this clone turned up once. CDR3 DNA: TGCGCCAGCAGCCAAGGTGCGGGCAGCCAAGAGACCCAGTACTTC. Translating gives CASSQGAGSQETQYF. The rearrangement links TRBV4-1 to TRBJ2-5; D might be TRBD2 (5 bases). The germline gives CDR1 MGHRA, CDR2 YSYEKL. Trimming stripped 1 base from V and 1 base from J, with 10 bases between. The CDR3 extends over 15 amino acids.

This clone was seen once. V is TRBV6-2 or TRBV6-3 and J is TRBJ2-7, with D perhaps TRBD2 (6 bases). V shed 1 base and J shed 7 bases, with 20 bases lying between them. This CDR3 comprises 16 residues. The germline V gene encodes CDR1 MNHEY and CDR2 SVGEGT. This chain's CDR3 is CASSYLAGRTLWEQYF. CDR3 in DNA: TGTGCCAGCAGTTACTTGGCGGGGAGGACGTTGTGGGAGCAGTACTTC.

CDR3: CASRFSDRDPYNEQFF. The CDR3 nucleotides are TGTGCCAGTAGATTCTCGGACAGGGACCCCTACAATGAGCAGTTCTTC. J is TRBJ2-1 and V is TRBV6-4; 8 nucleotides align to TRBD1. This CDR3 region has 16 residues. Germline CDR1 reads MRHNA; CDR2 reads SNTAGT. V shed 9 bases, J shed 2 bases, and the junction held 12 bases outside the gene matches.

The V gene is TRBV14, the J gene TRBJ2-4; D might be TRBD2 (6 bases). This CDR3 is 15 amino acids long. V was shortened by 2 bases and J by 7 bases, with 15 bases between the two germline ends. Germline CDR1 and CDR2: SGHDN and FVKESK. CDR3 protein: CASSQTSAGINIQYF. DNA of the CDR3: TGTGCCAGCAGCCAAACTTCCGCGGGGATCAACATTCAGTACTTC.

The chain joins TRBV4-1 to TRBJ2-7; 8 positions agree with TRBD1. The CDR3 contains 18 residues. Germline trimming cut 1 base from V and 2 bases from J; bases unmatched to any gene: 13. From germline, CDR1 is MGHRA and CDR2 YSYEKL. The DNA of the CDR3 is TGCGCCAGCAGCCAAGGTTCCGTTCTAGGACAGGGAGCCTACGAGCAGTACTTC. Protein: CASSQGSVLGQGAYEQYF.

This clone has only a few counts. J is TRBJ1-2 and V is TRBV19; D remains unclear. V was pared by 5 bases and J by 5 bases, with 6 bases between. The CDR3 extends over 11 amino acids. Germline assignment: CDR1 LNHDA and CDR2 SQIVND (reference sequence). The CDR3 loop is CASSLRYGYTF. CDR3 nucleotide sequence: TGTGCCAGTAGTCTGCGGTATGGCTACACCTTC.

V is TRBV27 and J is TRBJ1-5; TRBD1 is a possible D gene (5 bases). Trimming removed 2 bases at V and 0 bases at J, with 8 bases between. CDR1 is MNHEY, CDR2 SMNVEV, per germline (reference sequence). The CDR3 extends over 15 amino acids. CDR3 in DNA: TGTGCCAGCAGTTTAGGCAGGGATAGCAATCAGCCCCAGCATTTT. Amino acids: CASSLGRDSNQPQHF.

V usage is TRBV28 and J usage is TRBJ1-4; D perhaps matches TRBD1 (6 bases). Germline V CDR1 and CDR2: MDHEN, SYDVKM. Trimming removed 7 bases from V and 8 bases from J, with 20 bases in between. The CDR3 runs 15 residues. The CDR3 DNA is TGTGCCAGCAATAAAGGGAGTACAGGGCAGGAAAAACTGTTTTTT. As protein: CASNKGSTGQEKLFF.

The CDR3 loop is CASSPPLGVYEQYF. The CDR3 nucleotides read TGTGCCAGCTCACCCCCCCTAGGGGTCTACGAGCAGTACTTC. The V call is TRBV18, the J call TRBJ2-7, with a weak D call TRBD1 (5 bases). Germline-derived CDR1 and CDR2 are KGHSH and LQKENI. Trimming took 3 bases from V and 3 from J, leaving 12 bases between them. The CDR3 is made up of 14 amino acids. The full variable domain, its missing parts supplied by reference TRBV18 and TRBJ2-7, is NAGVMQNPRHLVRRRGQEARLRCSPMKGHSHVYWYRQLPEEGLKFMVYLQKENIIDESGMPKERFSAEFPKEGPSILRIQQVVRGDSAAYFCASSPPLGVYEQYFGPGTRLTVT.

J is TRBJ1-3 and V is TRBV28; TRBD1 might be the D (5 bases). In germline, CDR1 is MDHEN, CDR2 SYDVKM. Between the trimmed V and J ends, which lost 6 bases and 0 bases, there was a span of 12 bases. CDR3 size: 15 residues. CDR3 protein: CASSIRASSGNTIYF. The CDR3 DNA reads TGTGCCAGCAGCATCAGGGCCAGCTCTGGAAACACCATATATTTT.

V and J are TRBV7-9 and TRBJ2-7, with 8 bases that match TRBD1. The CDR3 spans 14 residues. Trimming took 1 base from V and 7 from J; bases not matched to a gene: 6. CDR1 SEHNR and CDR2 FQNEAQ come from the germline V gene (reference sequence). The CDR3 sequence is CASSLVTGVGEQYF. The DNA of the CDR3 is TGTGCCAGCAGCTTAGTGACAGGGGTGGGAGAGCAGTACTTC.

This clone was observed a single time. The chain links TRBV14 to TRBJ1-4; D is undetermined. The CDR3 length is 13 residues. In germline, CDR1 is SGHDN, CDR2 FVKESK. Trimming pared 0 bases from V and 17 bases from J, leaving 16 bases between. The CDR3 is CASSQDPGDSLFF. The CDR3 nucleotides read TGTGCCAGCAGCCAAGATCCCGGGGATAGCCTTTTTTTT.

This clone occurred a few times. The rearrangement joins TRBV6-1 to TRBJ2-1; 8 bases are shared with TRBD2. Germline CDR1 reads MNHNS; CDR2 reads SASEGT. The CDR3 runs to 16 residues. V gave up 2 bases and J gave up 3 bases; unmatched junction bases: 6. CDR3 amino acids: CASSEYSGGYYNEQFF. In DNA form, the CDR3 reads TGTGCCAGCAGTGAATATTCGGGGGGGTACTACAATGAGCAGTTCTTC.

This clone was found a few times. The chain is built from TRBV5-4 and TRBJ1-2, with 8 bases aligning to TRBD1. This CDR3 contains 14 residues. CDR1 and CDR2 from the germline V gene are SGHNT and YYREEE (reference sequence). Trimming removed 0 bases from V and 5 bases from J; junction bases left unmatched: 3. This CDR3 reads CASSLVRQGYGYTF. For the CDR3, the DNA is TGTGCCAGCAGCTTGGTCCGACAGGGGTATGGCTACACCTTC.

The chain couples TRBV5-1 to TRBJ1-2; D is ambiguous. The CDR3 consists of 13 residues. Germline-derived CDR1 and CDR2 are SGHRS and YFSETQ. Deletions cut 0 bases from V and 7 bases from J, with 10 bases between. CDR3 region: CASSLEQVAGYTF. The CDR3 DNA reads TGCGCCAGCAGCTTGGAACAAGTCGCTGGCTACACCTTC.